This TCR beta chain was sequenced in a study of identical twins. TCRdb recomputed calls from the 5' RACE reads with MiXCR, one row per CDR3 protein. The sample shows around 1.7 million distinct CDR3 sequences, roughly a third of them seen only once. With 7 bases removed from V and 1 base from J, the gap between germline ends came to 16 bases. The CDR3 length is 15 residues. This sequence originates from a newborn girl in good health. Sequenced: cord blood. V is TRBV12-3 or TRBV12-4 and J is TRBJ1-1, with D perhaps TRBD1 (6 bases). This chain's CDR3 is CASTKGGGGNTEAFF. The CDR3 DNA follows: TGTGCCAGCACCAAAGGAGGGGGGGGGAACACTGAAGCTTTCTTT.